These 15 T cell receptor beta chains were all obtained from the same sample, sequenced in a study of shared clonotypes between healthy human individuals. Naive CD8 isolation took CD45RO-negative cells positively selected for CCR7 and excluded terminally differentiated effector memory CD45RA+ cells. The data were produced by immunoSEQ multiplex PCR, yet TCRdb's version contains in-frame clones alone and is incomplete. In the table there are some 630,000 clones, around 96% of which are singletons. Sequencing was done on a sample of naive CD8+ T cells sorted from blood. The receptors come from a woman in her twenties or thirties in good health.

CDR3 in amino acids: CAISEFGGVEGETQYF. Here the CDR3 DNA reads TGTGCCATCAGTGAGTTCGGGGGCGTGGAAGGAGAGACCCAGTACTTC. V usage is TRBV10-3 and J usage is TRBJ2-5; the D call may be TRBD1 or TRBD2 (6 bases each). The CDR3 loop spans 16 amino acids. The V gene's germline CDR1 is ENHRY and CDR2 SYGVKD. The V gene lost 1 base and the J gene lost 4 bases, with 16 bases spanning the gap.

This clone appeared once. Here the CDR3 reads CASSARVSYEQYF. The CDR3 nucleotides read TGTGCCAGCAGCGCCAGGGTTTCCTACGAGCAGTACTTC. The chain employs TRBV9 and TRBJ2-7; the D gene is possibly TRBD1 (5 bases). Trimming took 3 bases from V and 1 from J, leaving 8 bases between them. This CDR3 has 13 amino acids. Germline V CDR1 and CDR2: SGDLS, YYNGEE.

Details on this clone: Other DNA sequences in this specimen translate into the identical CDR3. The CDR3 loop reads CASSLAGASYNEQFF. In DNA, the CDR3 is TGTGCCAGCAGTCTAGCGGGAGCGTCCTACAATGAGCAGTTCTTC. The chain employs TRBV27 and TRBJ2-1; TRBD2 matches 10 bases. CDR1 is MNHEY, CDR2 SMNVEV, per germline (reference sequence). V was clipped by 5 bases and J by 1 base; unmatched bases: 2. The CDR3 consists of 15 residues.

The CDR3 sequence is CASAKGQGYMGSNQPQHF. In DNA, the CDR3 is TGCGCCAGCGCCAAGGGACAGGGATATATGGGGAGCAATCAGCCCCAGCATTTT. The chain couples TRBV10-1 to TRBJ1-5, with 9 bases aligning to TRBD1. The J segment lost 1 base and the V segment lost 8 bases, leaving 15 bases of the junction unmatched. This CDR3 region has 18 residues. CDR1 WNHNN and CDR2 SYGVQD come from the germline V gene (reference sequence).

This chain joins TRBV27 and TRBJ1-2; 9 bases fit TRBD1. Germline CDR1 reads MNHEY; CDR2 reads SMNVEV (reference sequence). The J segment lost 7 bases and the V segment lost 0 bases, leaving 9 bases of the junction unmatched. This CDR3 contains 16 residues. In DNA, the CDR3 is TGTGCCAGCAGTTTATCTGCCGGGACAGGGAAGTCTGGCTACACCTTC. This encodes CASSLSAGTGKSGYTF.

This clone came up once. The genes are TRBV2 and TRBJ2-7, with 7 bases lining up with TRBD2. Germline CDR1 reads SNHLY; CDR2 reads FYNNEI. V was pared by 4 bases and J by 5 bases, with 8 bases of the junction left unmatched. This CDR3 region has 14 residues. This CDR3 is CASSALGGRDEQYF. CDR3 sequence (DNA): TGTGCCAGCAGTGCTCTTGGCGGGAGAGACGAGCAGTACTTC.

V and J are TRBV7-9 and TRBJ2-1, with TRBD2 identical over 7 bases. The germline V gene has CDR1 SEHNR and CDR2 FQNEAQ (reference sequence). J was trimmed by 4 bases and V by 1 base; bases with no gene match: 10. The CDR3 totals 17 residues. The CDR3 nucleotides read TGTGCCAGCAGCTTAGTAACGGCTAGCGGAGAGTACAATGAGCAGTTCTTC. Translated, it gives CASSLVTASGEYNEQFF.

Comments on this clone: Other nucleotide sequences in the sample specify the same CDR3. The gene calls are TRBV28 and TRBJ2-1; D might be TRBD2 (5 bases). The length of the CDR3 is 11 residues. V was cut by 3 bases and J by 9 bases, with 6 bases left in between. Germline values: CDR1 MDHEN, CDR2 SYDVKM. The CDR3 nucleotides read TGTGCCAGCAGTTTCGGAGGTGAGCAGTTCTTC. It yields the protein CASSFGGEQFF.

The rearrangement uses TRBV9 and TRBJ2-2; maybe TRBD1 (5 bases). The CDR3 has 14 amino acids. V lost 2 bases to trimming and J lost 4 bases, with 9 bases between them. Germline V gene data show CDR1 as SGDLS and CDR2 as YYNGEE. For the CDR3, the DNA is TGTGCCAGCAGCGTCCAGGGCAGCACCGGGGAGCTGTTTTTT. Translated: CASSVQGSTGELFF.

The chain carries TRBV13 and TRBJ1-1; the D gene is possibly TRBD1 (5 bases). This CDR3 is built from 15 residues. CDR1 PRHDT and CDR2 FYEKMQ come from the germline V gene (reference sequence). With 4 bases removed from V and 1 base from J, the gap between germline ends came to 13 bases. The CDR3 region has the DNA TGTGCCAGCAGCTCCCAAACAGGCGGGAACACTGAAGCTTTCTTT. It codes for CASSSQTGGNTEAFF.

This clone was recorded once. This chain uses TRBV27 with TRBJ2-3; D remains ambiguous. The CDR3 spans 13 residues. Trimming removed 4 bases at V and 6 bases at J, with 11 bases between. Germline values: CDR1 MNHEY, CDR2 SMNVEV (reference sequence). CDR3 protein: CASSYILSDTQYF. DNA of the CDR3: TGTGCCAGCAGTTACATATTGTCCGATACGCAGTATTTT.

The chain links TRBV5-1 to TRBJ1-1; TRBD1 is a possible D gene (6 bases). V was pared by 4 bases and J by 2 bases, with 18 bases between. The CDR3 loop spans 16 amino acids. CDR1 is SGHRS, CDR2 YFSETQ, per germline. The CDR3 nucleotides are TGCGCCAGCAGCCCCGGCTTAGGCAGGGGCAACACTGAAGCTTTCTTT. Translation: CASSPGLGRGNTEAFF.

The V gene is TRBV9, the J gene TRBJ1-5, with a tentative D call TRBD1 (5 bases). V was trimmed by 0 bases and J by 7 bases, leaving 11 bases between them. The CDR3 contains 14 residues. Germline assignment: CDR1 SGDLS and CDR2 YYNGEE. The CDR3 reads CASSVDGGWQPQHF. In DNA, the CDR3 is TGTGCCAGCAGCGTAGACGGGGGATGGCAGCCCCAGCATTTT.

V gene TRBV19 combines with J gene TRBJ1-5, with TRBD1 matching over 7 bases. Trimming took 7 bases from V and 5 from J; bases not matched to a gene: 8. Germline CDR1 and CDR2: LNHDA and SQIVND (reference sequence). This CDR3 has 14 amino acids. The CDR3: CASTNVTGDQPQHF. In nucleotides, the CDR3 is TGTGCCAGTACCAATGTTACAGGGGATCAGCCCCAGCATTTT.

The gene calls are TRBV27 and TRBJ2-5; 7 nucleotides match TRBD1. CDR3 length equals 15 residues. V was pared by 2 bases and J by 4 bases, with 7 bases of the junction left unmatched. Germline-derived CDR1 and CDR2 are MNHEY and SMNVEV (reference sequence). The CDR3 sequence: CASSLGDRAGETQYF. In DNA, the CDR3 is TGTGCCAGCAGTTTAGGAGACAGGGCTGGAGAGACCCAGTACTTC.